This entry lists 32 T cell receptor beta chains sequenced from one sample in a study of siplizumab effects on memory and regulatory T cells (dated by TCRdb to about 2019). Receptors were amplified or captured by the immunoSEQ multiplex PCR assay. TCRdb re-hosts the immuneACCESS table, in-frame sequences only. Its copies lack some clones; in the studies checked, an unresolved V gene accounts for under half of them, and the cause for the rest is not known. This sample gives just over 60,000 clones in total; roughly 85% of them show up just once. Jointly, the top ten make up 0.4% to 0.45% of the sample. Sequenced: memory CD4+ T cells sorted from blood. In the paper's terms, the cell subset or site label means: unstimulated CD4+ memory T cells. The source of these receptors is a human donor in good health.

The chain employs TRBV7-2 and TRBJ2-1; TRBD2 matches 7 bases. Germline assignment: CDR1 SGHTA and CDR2 FQGNSA. The ends lost 5 bases at V and 0 bases at J; junction bases unmatched: 7. The CDR3 sequence is 16 residues long. CDR3 amino acids: CASSPWGGTSYNEQFF. In DNA, the CDR3 is TGTGCCAGCAGCCCCTGGGGGGGGACCTCCTACAATGAGCAGTTCTTC.

V is TRBV28 and J is TRBJ2-7; D gene uncertain. Germline lookup yields CDR1 MDHEN and CDR2 SYDVKM. CDR3 length: 11 residues. V was trimmed by 6 bases and J by 5 bases, leaving 8 bases between them. CDR3 DNA sequence: TGTGCCAGCAGCCTAATCAACGAGCAGTACTTC. This codes for CASSLINEQYF.

The gene calls are TRBV28 and TRBJ1-2; 8 bases map to TRBD1. J gave up 7 bases and V 5 bases, and 15 bases lay outside the gene matches. The CDR3 totals 16 residues. Germline CDR1 is MDHEN and CDR2 is SYDVKM. The CDR3 reads CASSRQGQTLAGGYTF. The CDR3, as DNA: TGTGCCAGCAGTAGACAGGGGCAAACTCTTGCCGGTGGCTACACCTTC.

V gene TRBV11-2 combines with J gene TRBJ1-3; D ambiguous. The CDR3 totals 12 residues. CDR1 and CDR2 (germline): SGHAT, FQNNGV. V lost 3 bases, J lost 3 bases, and 3 bases lay in between. The CDR3 here is CASSLDGNTIYF. For the CDR3, the DNA is TGTGCCAGCAGCTTGGATGGAAACACCATATATTTT.

This chain uses TRBV11-2 with TRBJ2-5; a possible D gene is TRBD2 (7 bases). Trimming left V 3 bases short and J 5 bases short, with 16 bases between. The V gene's germline CDR1 is SGHAT and CDR2 FQNNGV. CDR3 size: 15 residues. The CDR3 protein is CASSLGWGGAETQYF. In nucleotides, the CDR3 is TGTGCCAGCAGCTTGGGTTGGGGGGGCGCGGAGACCCAGTACTTC.

The genes are TRBV19 and TRBJ2-3; 11 bases align to TRBD2. Germline CDR1 LNHDA, CDR2 SQIVND (reference sequence). The J segment lost 4 bases and the V segment lost 5 bases, leaving 8 bases of the junction unmatched. The CDR3 spans 16 residues. In DNA, the CDR3 is TGTGCCAGTAGTTTCCCGTTAGCGGGGGGGGCAGATACGCAGTATTTT. Protein product: CASSFPLAGGADTQYF.

The chain couples TRBV30 to TRBJ1-4; D not resolved. Germline-derived CDR1 and CDR2 are GTSNPN and SVGIG (reference sequence). Deletions cut 5 bases from V and 4 bases from J, with 14 bases between. The CDR3 is made up of 14 amino acids. The CDR3 here is CAWSKVGGNEKLFF. CDR3 coding DNA: TGTGCCTGGTCAAAGGTTGGCGGTAATGAAAAACTGTTTTTT.

This rearrangement joins TRBV18 to TRBJ2-4; D might be TRBD1 or TRBD2, each matching 5 bases. CDR3 length: 18 amino acids. Germline CDR1 and CDR2: KGHSH and LQKENI. V shed 2 bases and J shed 1 base, with 18 bases lying between them. In nucleotides, the CDR3 is TGTGCCAGCTCACCAGCAGTGGACAAGCCGGGGGCCAAAAACATTCAGTACTTC. Protein product: CASSPAVDKPGAKNIQYF. Using reference TRBV18 and TRBJ2-4 for the parts outside the CDR3, the full variable domain is NAGVMQNPRHLVRRRGQEARLRCSPMKGHSHVYWYRQLPEEGLKFMVYLQKENIIDESGMPKERFSAEFPKEGPSILRIQQVVRGDSAAYFCASSPAVDKPGAKNIQYFGAGTRLSVL.

The chain joins TRBV5-1 to TRBJ2-7, with D possibly matching TRBD2 (5 bases). Germline V gene sequence: CDR1 SGHRS, CDR2 YFSETQ. V lost 4 bases, J lost 6 bases, and 8 bases lay in between. This CDR3 has 11 residues. This CDR3 is CASSREFEQYF. The CDR3 nucleotides read TGCGCCAGCAGCCGGGAATTCGAGCAGTACTTC.

The chain uses TRBV7-6 and TRBJ2-2; tentatively, D is TRBD2 (6 bases). CDR3 length equals 15 residues. Germline V gene lookup returns CDR1 SGHVS and CDR2 FNYEAQ. Trimming removed 5 bases at V and 5 bases at J, with 15 bases between. The DNA for the CDR3 is TGTGCCAGCAGCGCCTATCGGGGGACGACCGGGGAGCTGTTTTTT. Translating it yields CASSAYRGTTGELFF.

CDR3 in amino acids: CASSQNVQGFGTF. Written as DNA, the CDR3 is TGTGCCAGCAGCCAAAACGTACAGGGCTTTGGCACCTTC. The V call is TRBV7-8, the J call TRBJ1-2; D may be TRBD1 (6 bases). Trimming took off 5 bases at V and 13 bases at J, with 20 bases between the two ends. The CDR3 is made up of 13 amino acids. Germline CDR1 SGHVS, CDR2 FQNEAQ.

V and J are TRBV4-2 and TRBJ1-5; unclear D gene. This CDR3 is built from 17 residues. Germline CDR1 and CDR2: LGHNA and YNFKEQ. Trimming pared 4 bases from V and 5 bases from J, leaving 21 bases between. The CDR3 region is CASSRRPWTGSHQPQHF. CDR3 sequence (DNA): TGTGCCAGCAGCCGACGACCTTGGACGGGATCACATCAGCCCCAGCATTTT.

The chain uses TRBV6-6 and TRBJ1-1; D may be TRBD1 (5 bases). V lost 5 bases and J lost 5, with 18 bases in between. Germline CDR1 MNHNY, CDR2 SVGAGI (reference sequence). The length of the CDR3 is 15 residues. The CDR3 region has the DNA TGTGCCAGCAGTCCAAGGGGCATATCTAAGACTGAAGCTTTCTTT. The encoded protein is CASSPRGISKTEAFF.

The V call is TRBV6-1, the J call TRBJ1-5; no reliable D call. CDR1 and CDR2 from the germline V gene are MNHNS and SASEGT. CDR3 length: 15 residues. Trimming took off 6 bases at V and 3 bases at J, with 15 bases between the two ends. The CDR3 DNA is TGTGCCAGCAGGTTGGACGGCGGTCCCAATCAGCCCCAGCATTTT. This encodes CASRLDGGPNQPQHF.

This clone has just a few counts. This chain joins TRBV6-6 and TRBJ1-2; D might be TRBD1 (5 bases). The germline CDR1 and CDR2 sequences are MNHNY and SVGAGI (reference sequence). The CDR3 spans 14 residues. V was trimmed by 0 bases and J by 5 bases, leaving 10 bases between them. The CDR3 DNA is TGTGCCAGCAGTTACTCGGGGGGGAGTTATGGCTACACCTTC. It is translated as CASSYSGGSYGYTF.

V usage is TRBV7-2 and J usage is TRBJ2-3; D is ambiguous. The V gene lost 5 bases and the J gene lost 1 base, with 16 bases spanning the gap. Germline assignment: CDR1 SGHTA and CDR2 FQGNSA. CDR3 length: 16 amino acids. CDR3: CASSNPRGGRTDTQYF. DNA for the CDR3: TGTGCCAGCAGCAATCCCCGTGGTGGGCGCACAGATACGCAGTATTTT.

The chain has TRBV18 and TRBJ1-1; a possible D gene is TRBD1 (5 bases). V lost 3 bases and J lost 7, with 18 bases in between. The CDR3 is made up of 15 amino acids. Germline values: CDR1 KGHSH, CDR2 LQKENI. CDR3 DNA: TGTGCCAGCTCACCCGGTTCTGGCAGGGAGAATGAAGCTTTCTTT. As protein: CASSPGSGRENEAFF.

The V call is TRBV2, the J call TRBJ2-5; 7 nucleotides agree with TRBD2. Per the germline V gene, CDR1 is SNHLY and CDR2 is FYNNEI. The CDR3 contains 15 residues. The V and J ends lost 5 bases and 5 bases, in that order; junction bases with no gene match: 11. CDR3 loop: CASSPLLAPRETQYF. DNA for the CDR3: TGTGCCAGCAGTCCCTTACTAGCGCCCAGGGAGACCCAGTACTTC.

The sample holds a few counts of this clone. This sequence joins TRBV19 and TRBJ2-2, with 8 bases that match TRBD1. Germline lookup yields CDR1 LNHDA and CDR2 SQIVND (reference sequence). This CDR3 spans 16 amino acids. The V gene end was trimmed by 9 bases and the J gene end by 1 base; junction bases not matched to a gene: 10. The CDR3 reads CASRRTGRRNTGELFF. The CDR3 coding sequence is TGTGCCAGCCGAAGGACAGGGCGTAGGAACACCGGGGAGCTGTTTTTT. The variable domain in full, completed from reference TRBV19 and TRBJ2-2, reads DGGITQSPKYLFRKEGQNVTLSCEQNLNHDAMYWYRQDPGQGLRLIYYSQIVNDFQKGDIAEGYSVSREKKESFPLTVTSAQKNPTAFYLCASRRTGRRNTGELFFGEGSRLTVL.

This clone was observed a few times. The genes are TRBV19 and TRBJ1-2; the D gene is possibly TRBD1 (6 bases). Germline CDR1 is LNHDA and CDR2 is SQIVND (reference sequence). The CDR3 is 11 residues long. V lost 9 bases and J lost 8, with 13 bases in between. CDR3 region: CASRTGKGYTF. The CDR3 bases are TGTGCCAGCAGAACAGGGAAAGGCTACACCTTC.

The rearrangement links TRBV7-7 to TRBJ1-3; D is unclear. The V end lost 3 bases, the J end lost 0 bases, and 3 bases lay between the germline ends. Germline V gene data show CDR1 as SSHAT and CDR2 as FNYEAQ (reference sequence). The CDR3 is 13 amino acids. The CDR3 here is CASSLHSGNTIYF. In nucleotides, the CDR3 is TGTGCCAGCAGCTTGCACTCTGGAAACACCATATATTTT.

This clone was found many times. V usage is TRBV5-1 and J usage is TRBJ2-5, with 8 bases identical to TRBD2. CDR1 SGHRS and CDR2 YFSETQ come from the germline V gene. The V gene end was trimmed by 1 base and the J gene end by 5 bases; junction bases not matched to a gene: 7. CDR3 length equals 15 residues. This chain's CDR3 is CASSLISGEGETQYF. In DNA form, the CDR3 reads TGCGCCAGCAGCTTGATTAGCGGGGAGGGGGAGACCCAGTACTTC.

The CDR3 is CASSYSNAGGNEQYF. The CDR3 nucleotides read TGTGCCAGCAGTTACTCGAACGCAGGGGGCAACGAGCAGTACTTC. V and J are TRBV6-5 and TRBJ2-7; 8 bases line up with TRBD1. The germline V gene encodes CDR1 MNHEY and CDR2 SVGAGI. The ends lost 0 bases at V and 5 bases at J; junction bases unmatched: 6. The length of the CDR3 is 15 residues.

The rearrangement uses TRBV4-1 and TRBJ2-2; D not certain. The CDR3 has 18 residues. Looked up from germline, CDR1 is MGHRA and CDR2 is YSYEKL. The V gene lost 0 bases and the J gene lost 4 bases, with 18 bases spanning the gap. The chain's CDR3 is CASSQELQLLAFTGELFF. CDR3 bases: TGCGCCAGCAGCCAAGAACTACAGCTCCTCGCCTTCACCGGGGAGCTGTTTTTT.

The chain joins TRBV29-1 to TRBJ1-2; 11 positions match TRBD1. Trimming took 8 bases from V and 8 from J; bases not matched to a gene: 7. The germline CDR1 and CDR2 sequences are SQVTM and ANQGSEA. The CDR3 consists of 12 residues. The CDR3 is CSSGDRGYGYTF. Here the CDR3 DNA reads TGCAGCTCAGGGGACAGGGGGTACGGCTACACCTTC. Variable domain in full (rest from reference TRBV29-1 and TRBJ1-2): SAVISQKPSRDICQRGTSLTIQCQVDSQVTMMFWYRQQPGQSLTLIATANQGSEATYESGFVIDKFPISRPNLTFSTLTVSNMSPEDSSIYLCSSGDRGYGYTFGSGTRLTVV.

This clone is a singleton in its sample. The chain carries TRBV5-4 and TRBJ2-3; 9 positions agree with TRBD2. The germline CDR1 and CDR2 sequences are SGHNT and YYREEE (reference sequence). Losses at the gene ends were 5 bases for V and 2 bases for J; bases not matched to a gene: 6. This CDR3 region has 15 residues. Written as DNA, the CDR3 is TGTGCCAGCAGTCGTAGCGGGGGCCACACAGATACGCAGTATTTT. Residues: CASSRSGGHTDTQYF.

This sequence joins TRBV7-2 and TRBJ1-6; D is unresolved. V was shortened by 2 bases and J by 4 bases, with 18 bases between the two germline ends. The CDR3 has 18 amino acids. CDR1 and CDR2 (germline): SGHTA, FQGNSA. The CDR3 coding sequence is TGTGCCAGCAGCTTAACGTTTAAGGGAGCCCTATATAATTCACCCCTCCACTTT. Its protein is CASSLTFKGALYNSPLHF.

The J gene is TRBJ2-2, the V gene TRBV27; D gene unclear. Germline V gene sequence: CDR1 MNHEY, CDR2 SMNVEV (reference sequence). Trimming took off 2 bases at V and 3 bases at J, with 10 bases between the two ends. The CDR3 has 15 amino acids. The CDR3 region has the DNA TGTGCCAGCAGTTTAATGGTCAGTTACACCGGGGAGCTGTTTTTT. It encodes CASSLMVSYTGELFF.

This chain links TRBV5-1 with TRBJ2-2; 9 bases are shared with TRBD1. Germline trimming cut 5 bases from V and 5 bases from J; bases unmatched to any gene: 7. This CDR3 has 15 amino acids. Germline V lookup: CDR1 SGHRS, CDR2 YFSETQ. The CDR3, as DNA: TGCGCCAGCAGTTCACAGGGGGCGTCAACCGGGGAGCTGTTTTTT. Amino acid sequence: CASSSQGASTGELFF.

The CDR3 DNA reads TGTGCCACCAGCAGAGATAGCCCACAGAGGGAGACCCAGTACTTC. Protein sequence: CATSRDSPQRETQYF. The chain uses TRBV15 and TRBJ2-5; no clear D gene. The CDR3 is made up of 15 amino acids. Germline-derived CDR1 and CDR2 are LNHNV and YYDKDF (reference sequence). V was shortened by 0 bases and J by 5 bases, with 13 bases between the two germline ends.

The chain recombines TRBV11-2 with TRBJ2-7; D is undetermined. The CDR3 has 15 amino acids. V was cut by 1 base and J by 2 bases, with 12 bases left in between. The germline CDR1 and CDR2 sequences are SGHAT and FQNNGV. This chain's CDR3 is CASSLAPQATYEQYF. DNA of the CDR3: TGTGCCAGCAGCTTAGCTCCACAAGCCACCTACGAGCAGTACTTC.

This clone was detected only a few times. The rearrangement uses TRBV10-3 and TRBJ1-3; possibly TRBD1 for D (5 bases). CDR3 length: 15 residues. V was clipped by 9 bases and J by 5 bases, with 20 bases between them. The germline gives CDR1 ENHRY, CDR2 SYGVKD. The CDR3 DNA follows: TGTGCCATGACAGATCCCACTACCGAGCGAAACACCATATATTTT. Its protein is CAMTDPTTERNTIYF.